The source of this T cell receptor beta chain is a study of technical replicates of blood from a few donors. Measured with immunoSEQ multiplex PCR; TCRdb has only the in-frame clones, and not every one. Of roughly 65,000 clones in the sample, approximately 83% were seen once. This TCR derives from a human donor in good health. Some clones in this sample may be carry-over from other donors' samples. Sequencing was carried out using PBMCs.

CDR3 in amino acids: CASMGQGTDTQYF. The CDR3 DNA reads as TGTGCCAGCATGGGACAGGGTACAGATACGCAGTATTTT. The chain links TRBV11-1 to TRBJ2-3; 9 bases fit TRBD1. The germline V gene has CDR1 SGHAT and CDR2 FQDESV (reference sequence). This CDR3 comprises 13 residues. Trimming removed 7 bases from V and 3 bases from J; junction bases left unmatched: 2.